These 5 T cell receptor beta chains came from one sample sequenced in a study of T cell repertoires in cytomegalovirus infection. In TCRdb, the reads were re-called with MiXCR into one record per CDR3 protein. The sample holds roughly 320,000 distinct CDR3 sequences; 9.6% are singletons and the top ten take around 2.4%. Sequencing used PBMCs. These receptors all stem from a human donor in good health (CMV status not recorded). Some clones in this sample may be carry-over from other donors' samples.

In its sample, this clonotype was seen many times. The CDR3 protein is CASSSRAITYEQYV. The CDR3 DNA reads TGTGCCAGCAGTTCACGCGCGATTACGTACGAGCAGTACGTC. The V gene is TRBV6-1, the J gene TRBJ2-7; D is undetermined. Germline-derived CDR1 and CDR2 are MNHNS and SASEGT. This CDR3 spans 14 amino acids. Between the trimmed V and J ends, which lost 5 bases and 4 bases, there was a span of 15 bases.

This clonotype was detected many times. The chain employs TRBV20-1 and TRBJ2-1; D remains ambiguous. V lost 3 bases and J 16 bases, leaving 31 bases between the germline ends. Germline CDR1 and CDR2: DFQATT and SNEGSKA (reference sequence). This CDR3 contains 16 residues. The CDR3 DNA sequence: TGCAGTGCTAGTGACACCGGGTCGGCCTCACATGTTTCTCGTTTCTTC. It yields the protein CSASDTGSASHVSRFF.

This clonotype was observed at least ten times. The chain combines TRBV29-1 with TRBJ1-2; a possible D gene is TRBD1 (5 bases). This CDR3 has 17 residues. The V end was cut by 0 bases, the J end by 3 bases, with 20 bases between. Germline CDR1 and CDR2: SQVTM and ANQGSEA. In nucleotides, the CDR3 is TGCAGCGTTGAAGAGGGGGGGGGAGCCAAGGGTTACTATGGCTACACCTTC. The encoded protein is CSVEEGGGAKGYYGYTF.

This clonotype was counted at least ten times. A much larger clonotype is one base distant, so this may be a read error. The chain combines TRBV6-2 or TRBV6-3 with TRBJ1-5; D uncertain. Trimming pared 5 bases from V and 3 bases from J, leaving 5 bases between. This CDR3 is 12 amino acids long. CDR1 is MNHEY and CDR2 is SVGEGT in the germline V gene. CDR3 protein: CASSDPNQPQHF. The CDR3 DNA sequence: TGTGCCAGCAGTGACCCCAATCAGCCCCAGCATTTT.

This rearrangement joins TRBV6-5 to TRBJ1-2, with D unclear. This CDR3 contains 11 residues. Germline V gene lookup returns CDR1 MNHEY and CDR2 SVGAGI. V lost 8 bases and J 6 bases, leaving 10 bases between the germline ends. The chain's CDR3 is CASGPSNGYTF. The CDR3 bases are TGTGCCAGCGGGCCCTCAAATGGCTACACCTTC.